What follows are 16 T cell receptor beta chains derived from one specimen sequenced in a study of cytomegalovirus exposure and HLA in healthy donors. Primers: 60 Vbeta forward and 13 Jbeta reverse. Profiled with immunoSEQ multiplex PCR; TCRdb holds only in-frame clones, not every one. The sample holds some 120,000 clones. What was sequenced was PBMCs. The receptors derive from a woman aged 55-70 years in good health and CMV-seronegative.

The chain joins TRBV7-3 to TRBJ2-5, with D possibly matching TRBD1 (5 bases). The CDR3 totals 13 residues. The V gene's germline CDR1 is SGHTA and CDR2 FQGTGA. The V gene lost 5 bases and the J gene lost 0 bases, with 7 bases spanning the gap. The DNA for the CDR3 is TGTGCCAGCAGCCAAGGGGACCAAGAGACCCAGTACTTC. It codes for CASSQGDQETQYF.

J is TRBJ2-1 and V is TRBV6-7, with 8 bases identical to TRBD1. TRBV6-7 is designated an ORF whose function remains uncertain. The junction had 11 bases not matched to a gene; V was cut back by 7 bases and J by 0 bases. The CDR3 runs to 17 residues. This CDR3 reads CASKGQDHQYSYNEQFF. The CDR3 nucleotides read TGTGCCAGCAAGGGACAGGACCACCAGTACTCCTACAATGAGCAGTTCTTC.

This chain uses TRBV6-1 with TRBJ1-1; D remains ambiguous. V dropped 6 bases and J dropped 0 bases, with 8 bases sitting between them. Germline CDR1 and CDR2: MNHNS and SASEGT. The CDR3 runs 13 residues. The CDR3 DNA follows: TGTGCCAGCAGGGAGGTCTTGAACACTGAAGCTTTCTTT. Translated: CASREVLNTEAFF.

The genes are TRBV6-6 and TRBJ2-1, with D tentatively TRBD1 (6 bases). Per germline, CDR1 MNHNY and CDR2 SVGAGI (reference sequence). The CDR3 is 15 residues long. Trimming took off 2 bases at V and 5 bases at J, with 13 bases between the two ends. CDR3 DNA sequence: TGTGCCAGCAGTTACGGGGGCGCGGCTCACAATGAGCAGTTCTTC. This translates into CASSYGGAAHNEQFF.

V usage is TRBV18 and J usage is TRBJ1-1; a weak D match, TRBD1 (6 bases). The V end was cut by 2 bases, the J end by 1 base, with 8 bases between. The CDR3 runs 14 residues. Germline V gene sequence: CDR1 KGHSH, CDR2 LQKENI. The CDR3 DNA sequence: TGTGCCAGCTCACCAAGGGACAAGAACACTGAAGCTTTCTTT. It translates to CASSPRDKNTEAFF.

Written as DNA, the CDR3 is TGTGCCAGTAAACTAGCGGGAGGGCTTGAGCAGTTCTTC. Translating gives CASKLAGGLEQFF. The V call is TRBV11-1, the J call TRBJ2-1, with 13 bases fitting TRBD2. V lost 9 bases to trimming and J lost 9 bases; unmatched junction nucleotides: 5. The CDR3 spans 13 residues. The germline V gene encodes CDR1 SGHAT and CDR2 FQDESV (reference sequence).

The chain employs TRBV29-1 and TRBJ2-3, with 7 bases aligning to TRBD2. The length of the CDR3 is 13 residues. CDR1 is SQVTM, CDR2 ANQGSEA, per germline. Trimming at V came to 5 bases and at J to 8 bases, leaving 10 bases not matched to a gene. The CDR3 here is CSVLVAGVGTQYF. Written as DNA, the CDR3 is TGCAGCGTTTTAGTTGCGGGGGTGGGTACGCAGTATTTT.

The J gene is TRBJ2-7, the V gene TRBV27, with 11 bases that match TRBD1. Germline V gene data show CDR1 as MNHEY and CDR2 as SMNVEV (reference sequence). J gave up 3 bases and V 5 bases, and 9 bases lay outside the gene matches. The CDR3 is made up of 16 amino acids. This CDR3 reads CASSAGTGGGNYEQYF. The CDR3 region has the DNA TGTGCCAGCAGTGCAGGGACAGGGGGTGGAAACTACGAGCAGTACTTC.

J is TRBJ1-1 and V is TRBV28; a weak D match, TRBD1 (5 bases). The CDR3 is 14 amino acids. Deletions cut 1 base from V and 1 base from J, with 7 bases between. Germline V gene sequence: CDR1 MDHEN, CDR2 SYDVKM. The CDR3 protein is CASSLSRANTEAFF. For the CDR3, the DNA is TGTGCCAGCAGTTTATCCAGGGCGAACACTGAAGCTTTCTTT. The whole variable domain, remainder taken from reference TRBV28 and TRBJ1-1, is DVKVTQSSRYLVKRTGEKVFLECVQDMDHENMFWYRQDPGLGLRLIYFSYDVKMKEKGDIPEGYSVSREKKERFSLILESASTNQTSMYLCASSLSRANTEAFFGQGTRLTVV.

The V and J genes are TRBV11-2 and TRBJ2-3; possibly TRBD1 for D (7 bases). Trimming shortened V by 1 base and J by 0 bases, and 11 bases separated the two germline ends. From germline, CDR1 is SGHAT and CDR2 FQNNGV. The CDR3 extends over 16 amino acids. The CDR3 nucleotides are TGTGCCAGCAGCTTAGTGACAGGGACTAGCACAGATACGCAGTATTTT. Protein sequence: CASSLVTGTSTDTQYF.

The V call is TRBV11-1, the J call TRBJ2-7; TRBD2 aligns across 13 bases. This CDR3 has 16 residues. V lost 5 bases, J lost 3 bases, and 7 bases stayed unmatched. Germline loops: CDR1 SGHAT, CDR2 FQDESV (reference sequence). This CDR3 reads CASSRYGTSGNYEQYF. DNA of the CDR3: TGTGCCAGCAGCCGCTACGGGACTAGCGGGAACTACGAGCAGTACTTC.

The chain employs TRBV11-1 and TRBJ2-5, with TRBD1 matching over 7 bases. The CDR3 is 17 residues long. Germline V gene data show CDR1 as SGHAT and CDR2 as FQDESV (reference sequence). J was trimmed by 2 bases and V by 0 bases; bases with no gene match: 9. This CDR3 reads CASSLAAQDRKQETQYF. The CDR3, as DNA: TGTGCCAGCAGCTTAGCGGCCCAGGACAGGAAACAAGAGACCCAGTACTTC.

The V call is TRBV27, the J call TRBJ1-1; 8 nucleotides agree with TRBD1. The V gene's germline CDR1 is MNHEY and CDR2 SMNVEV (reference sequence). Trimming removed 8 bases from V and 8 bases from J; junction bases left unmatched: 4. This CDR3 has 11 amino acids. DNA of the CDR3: TGTGCCAGCTACCGGGACAGGGAAGCTTTCTTT. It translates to CASYRDREAFF.

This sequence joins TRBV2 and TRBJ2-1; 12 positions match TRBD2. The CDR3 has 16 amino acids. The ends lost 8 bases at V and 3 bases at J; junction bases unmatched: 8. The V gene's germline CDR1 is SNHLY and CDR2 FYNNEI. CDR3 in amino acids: CASPSKTSGGYNEQFF. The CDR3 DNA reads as TGTGCCAGCCCTTCCAAGACTAGCGGGGGCTACAATGAGCAGTTCTTC. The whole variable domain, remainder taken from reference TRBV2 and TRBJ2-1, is EPEVTQTPSHQVTQMGQEVILRCVPISNHLYFYWYRQILGQKVEFLVSFYNNEISEKSEIFDDQFSVERPDGSNFTLKIRSTKLEDSAMYFCASPSKTSGGYNEQFFGPGTRLTVL.

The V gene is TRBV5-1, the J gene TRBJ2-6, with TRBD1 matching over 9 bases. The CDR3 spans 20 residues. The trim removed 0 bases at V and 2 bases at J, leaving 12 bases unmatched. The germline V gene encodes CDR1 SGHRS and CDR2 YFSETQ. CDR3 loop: CASSLGTWGQGPTGANVLTF. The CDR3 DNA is TGCGCCAGCAGCTTGGGGACGTGGGGACAGGGTCCCACTGGGGCCAACGTCCTGACTTTC.

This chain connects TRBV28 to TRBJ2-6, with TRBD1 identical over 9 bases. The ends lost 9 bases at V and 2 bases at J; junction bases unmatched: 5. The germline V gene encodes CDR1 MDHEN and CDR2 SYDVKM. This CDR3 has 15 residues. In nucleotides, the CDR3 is TGTGCCAGTAGTGGACAGGGGACTGGGGCCAACGTCCTGACTTTC. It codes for CASSGQGTGANVLTF.